The 10 T cell receptor beta chains below were found in one sample sequenced in a study of blood T cell repertoires in COVID-19 (dated by TCRdb to 2020 to 2021). The method behind the library was the immunoSEQ multiplex PCR assay. In its TCRdb copy, this immuneACCESS table keeps in-frame sequences only and misses some clones. Where compared with another copy, unresolved V genes explain less than half of these, and the others have no known cause. The sample table lists around 41,000 clones, roughly nine tenths of them with a count of one. The ten top clones hold 15% to 18% of the sample. Sequencing input: peripheral blood. The receptor source for this set is a woman in her 30s in a cohort sampled during active COVID-19.

The chain has TRBV9 and TRBJ2-1; TRBD1 matches 10 bases. V lost 5 bases and J lost 7; bases outside the gene matches: 12. Germline V gene data show CDR1 as SGDLS and CDR2 as YYNGEE. This CDR3 contains 16 residues. DNA for the CDR3: TGTGCCAGCAGTTCAGGACAGGGGGTTTTCGGTAATGAGCAGTTCTTC. Amino acid sequence: CASSSGQGVFGNEQFF.

The CDR3 spells CASSPILDSYYEQYF. Here the CDR3 DNA reads TGCGCCAGCAGCCCCATTCTGGACAGTTACTACGAGCAGTACTTC. V and J are TRBV5-1 and TRBJ2-7, with a possible D match to TRBD1 (6 bases). The germline V gene has CDR1 SGHRS and CDR2 YFSETQ. The CDR3 runs to 15 residues. The V end was cut by 4 bases, the J end by 3 bases, with 17 bases between.

This clone was found a few times. The rearrangement joins TRBV5-4 to TRBJ2-7, with 10 positions matching TRBD2. The germline V gene encodes CDR1 SGHNT and CDR2 YYREEE (reference sequence). The CDR3 sequence is 16 residues long. V lost 4 bases, J lost 1 base, and 8 bases stayed unmatched. The CDR3 protein is CASSHARSGRSYEQYF. The CDR3 bases are TGTGCCAGCAGCCACGCTCGTAGCGGGAGGTCCTACGAGCAGTACTTC.

V gene TRBV7-9 combines with J gene TRBJ2-7, with 7 bases aligning to TRBD1. The germline gives CDR1 SEHNR, CDR2 FQNEAQ (reference sequence). V was clipped by 3 bases and J by 3 bases; unmatched bases: 2. The CDR3 is 13 residues long. CDR3 region: CASSLGQLYEQYF. Written as DNA, the CDR3 is TGTGCCAGCAGCTTGGGACAGCTCTACGAGCAGTACTTC.

This clone was detected a few times. V gene TRBV12-5 combines with J gene TRBJ1-1, with 7 positions matching TRBD1. V gave up 3 bases and J gave up 1 base; unmatched junction bases: 8. CDR3 length equals 16 residues. The germline CDR1 and CDR2 sequences are LGHNT and FRNRAP. The CDR3 sequence is CASGFWRTGENTEAFF. DNA for the CDR3: TGTGCTAGTGGTTTTTGGCGGACAGGAGAGAACACTGAAGCTTTCTTT. Full variable domain (remainder filled in from reference TRBV12-5 and TRBJ1-1): DARVTQTPRHKVTEMGQEVTMRCQPILGHNTVFWYRQTMMQGLELLAYFRNRAPLDDSGMPKDRFSAEMPDATLATLKIQPSEPRDSAVYFCASGFWRTGENTEAFFGQGTRLTVV.

The chain joins TRBV6-5 to TRBJ2-1, with 11 bases aligning to TRBD2. Germline V gene data show CDR1 as MNHEY and CDR2 as SVGAGI. This CDR3 contains 14 residues. The V gene end was trimmed by 1 base and the J gene end by 8 bases; junction bases not matched to a gene: 1. CDR3 residues: CASSYLGLADEQFF. DNA for the CDR3: TGTGCCAGCAGTTACTTGGGACTAGCGGATGAGCAGTTCTTC.

The CDR3 reads CASSLVQGSGEAFF. The CDR3 nucleotides are TGTGCCAGCAGCTTAGTTCAGGGGTCAGGTGAAGCTTTCTTT. The V and J genes are TRBV7-8 and TRBJ1-1; tentatively, D is TRBD1 (6 bases). The length of the CDR3 is 14 residues. The germline CDR1 and CDR2 sequences are SGHVS and FQNEAQ. Trimming shortened V by 1 base and J by 7 bases, and 13 bases separated the two germline ends.

V is TRBV25-1 and J is TRBJ1-2; the D gene is possibly TRBD1 (6 bases). From germline, CDR1 is MGHDK and CDR2 SYGVNS. Trimming removed 6 bases from V and 6 bases from J, with 14 bases in between. The CDR3 contains 13 residues. This CDR3 is CASSAGGQDGYTF. The CDR3 DNA follows: TGTGCCAGCAGCGCCGGGGGGCAGGATGGCTACACCTTC.

The chain has TRBV30 and TRBJ2-5, with 14 bases that match TRBD2. V lost 4 bases, J lost 4 bases, and 8 bases stayed unmatched. Germline-derived CDR1 and CDR2 are GTSNPN and SVGIG (reference sequence). This CDR3 is 16 amino acids long. CDR3 DNA sequence: TGTGCCTGGACCCCCGGGACTAGCGGGAGCTTAGAGACCCAGTACTTC. It yields the protein CAWTPGTSGSLETQYF. Combining the CDR3 with reference TRBV30 and TRBJ2-5 gives the whole variable domain SQTIHQWPATLVQPVGSPLSLECTVEGTSNPNLYWYRQAAGRGLQLLFYSVGIGQISSEVPQNLSASRPQDRQFILSSKKLLLSDSGFYLCAWTPGTSGSLETQYFGPGTRLLVL.

V usage is TRBV4-1 and J usage is TRBJ2-7; 8 bases map to TRBD1. The junction had 4 bases not matched to a gene; V was cut back by 0 bases and J by 3 bases. There are 15 residues in the CDR3. Germline V CDR1 and CDR2: MGHRA, YSYEKL. This chain's CDR3 is CASSQESTGGYEQYF. CDR3 bases: TGCGCCAGCAGCCAAGAAAGTACAGGGGGCTACGAGCAGTACTTC.